These 27 T cell receptor beta chains were all obtained from the same sample, sequenced in a study of T cell responses to AZD1222 COVID-19 vaccine. TCRdb's table, derived via immunoSEQ multiplex PCR, lists solely in-frame clones and lacks some. Altogether under 150,000 clones are present, almost 95% being singletons, with the ten largest covering 9% to 9.5%. The source was peripheral blood, collected 28 days after the second AZD1222 dose. The source is an adult who received the AZD1222 COVID-19 vaccine.

A single count supports this clone. The chain recombines TRBV19 with TRBJ1-2; 11 bases are shared with TRBD1. Germline CDR1 and CDR2: LNHDA and SQIVND (reference sequence). The V gene end was trimmed by 10 bases and the J gene end by 6 bases; junction bases not matched to a gene: 4. This CDR3 is built from 12 residues. Here the CDR3 reads CATKDRGHGYTF. The CDR3 region has the DNA TGTGCCACCAAGGACAGGGGGCATGGCTACACCTTC.

V usage is TRBV7-2 and J usage is TRBJ2-1, with 12 bases fitting TRBD2. Germline CDR1 is SGHTA and CDR2 is FQGNSA. CDR3 length: 15 residues. V gave up 4 bases and J gave up 10 bases; unmatched junction bases: 8. Written as DNA, the CDR3 is TGTGCCAGCAGCTATCTGACTAGCGGGGGAAGGGAGCAGTTCTTC. Protein product: CASSYLTSGGREQFF.

The gene calls are TRBV30 and TRBJ1-6; 7 nucleotides align to TRBD1. Germline-derived CDR1 and CDR2 are GTSNPN and SVGIG (reference sequence). The CDR3 has 14 residues. Losses at the gene ends were 4 bases for V and 4 bases for J; bases not matched to a gene: 4. For the CDR3, the DNA is TGTGCCTGGACTTACAGGGGATATAATTCACCCCTCCACTTT. Its protein product is CAWTYRGYNSPLHF. Supplemented by reference TRBV30 and TRBJ1-6, the full variable domain reads SQTIHQWPATLVQPVGSPLSLECTVEGTSNPNLYWYRQAAGRGLQLLFYSVGIGQISSEVPQNLSASRPQDRQFILSSKKLLLSDSGFYLCAWTYRGYNSPLHFGNGTRLTVT.

The chain is built from TRBV6-2 or TRBV6-3 and TRBJ2-1, with a possible D match to TRBD2 (5 bases). V was cut by 4 bases and J by 9 bases, with 10 bases left in between. CDR3 size: 12 residues. From germline, CDR1 is MNHEY and CDR2 SVGEGT. The CDR3 protein is CASSLGGGEQFF. The CDR3 nucleotides are TGTGCCAGCAGTTTAGGAGGCGGTGAGCAGTTCTTC.

The chain has TRBV19 and TRBJ1-1, with D perhaps TRBD1 (6 bases). Per germline, CDR1 LNHDA and CDR2 SQIVND (reference sequence). V was cut by 3 bases and J by 3 bases, with 14 bases left in between. The CDR3 runs to 15 residues. CDR3 DNA: TGTGCCAGTAGTATCGGTTGGGGGCGGGACACTGAAGCTTTCTTT. It translates to CASSIGWGRDTEAFF.

The rearrangement uses TRBV21-1 and TRBJ1-5; TRBD1, as called in the table, went unchecked against the DNA. TRBV21-1 is reported as a pseudogene. The CDR3 is 13 amino acids. CDR3 in DNA: TGTGCCAGCAGCAAACAGGGCAATCAGCCCCAGCATTTT. Protein sequence: CASSKQGNQPQHF.

The V call is TRBV30, the J call TRBJ1-2; possibly TRBD1 for D (5 bases). V lost 7 bases and J 4 bases, leaving 13 bases between the germline ends. The CDR3 is made up of 12 amino acids. Germline V CDR1 and CDR2: GTSNPN, SVGIG (reference sequence). The CDR3 spells CAFSPGLYGYTF. As DNA, the CDR3 is TGTGCCTTTTCCCCGGGGCTCTATGGCTACACCTTC.

The J gene is TRBJ1-3, the V gene TRBV29-1; the D gene is possibly TRBD1 (5 bases). Trimming left V 0 bases short and J 11 bases short, with 11 bases between. Germline V gene data show CDR1 as SQVTM and CDR2 as ANQGSEA. The CDR3 is 12 residues long. The DNA for the CDR3 is TGCAGCGTTGAAGACCTCGGGGGGTCCATATATTTT. This gives the protein CSVEDLGGSIYF.

The V call is TRBV5-1, the J call TRBJ1-1; perhaps TRBD1 as D (5 bases). Germline V CDR1 and CDR2: SGHRS, YFSETQ. The CDR3 is 12 residues long. V gave up 4 bases and J gave up 5 bases, with 9 bases separating them. CDR3: CASSLGVTEAFF. The CDR3, as DNA: TGCGCCAGCAGCCTAGGGGTTACTGAAGCTTTCTTT.

The rearrangement joins TRBV7-9 to TRBJ2-1, with a weak D call TRBD1 (5 bases). Per germline, CDR1 SEHNR and CDR2 FQNEAQ (reference sequence). Trimming cost V 5 bases and J 8 bases, with 16 bases left between them. The CDR3 has 14 amino acids. CDR3 region: CASSPGSSSYEQFF. DNA for the CDR3: TGTGCCAGCAGCCCAGGGTCCTCTTCCTATGAGCAGTTCTTC.

This clone was seen only once. The J gene is TRBJ1-1, the V gene TRBV4-1; possibly TRBD1 for D (6 bases). CDR1 and CDR2 from the germline V gene are MGHRA and YSYEKL. Trimming pared 1 base from V and 5 bases from J, leaving 17 bases between. This CDR3 is 16 amino acids long. The CDR3 coding sequence is TGCGCCAGCAGCCAAGGCCGGGGGGGCAGGGTGACTGAAGCTTTCTTT. It codes for CASSQGRGGRVTEAFF.

The CDR3 nucleotides read TGCGCCAGTGCAGGGACAGCGAACACTGAAGCTTTCTTT. Protein product: CASAGTANTEAFF. The J gene is TRBJ1-1, the V gene TRBV10-1; 7 positions match TRBD1. Germline trimming cut 9 bases from V and 1 base from J; bases unmatched to any gene: 5. Per germline, CDR1 WNHNN and CDR2 SYGVQD (reference sequence). The CDR3 sequence is 13 residues long.

The chain links TRBV19 to TRBJ1-1; no definite D call. CDR3 size: 16 residues. V gave up 3 bases and J gave up 4 bases, with 18 bases separating them. The V gene's germline CDR1 is LNHDA and CDR2 SQIVND (reference sequence). The DNA of the CDR3 is TGTGCCAGTAGTATTCCCAGGCGGCTTGGCGGCACTGAAGCTTTCTTT. It encodes CASSIPRRLGGTEAFF.

This rearrangement joins TRBV7-9 to TRBJ1-1, with D perhaps matching TRBD1 (6 bases). Trimming took 11 bases from V and 5 from J, leaving 24 bases between them. Germline values: CDR1 SEHNR, CDR2 FQNEAQ (reference sequence). This CDR3 spans 15 amino acids. The CDR3 protein is CAFQRGGFANTEAFF. The DNA for the CDR3 is TGTGCCTTCCAGAGAGGGGGGTTTGCTAATACTGAAGCTTTCTTT.

The V call is TRBV4-2, the J call TRBJ1-4; D not resolved. The length of the CDR3 is 16 residues. From germline, CDR1 is LGHNA and CDR2 YNFKEQ. Trimming took 1 base from V and 3 from J, leaving 12 bases between them. The CDR3 DNA reads TGTGCCAGCAGCCAAGGTGAGCAGCGCTCTAATGAAAAACTGTTTTTT. This codes for CASSQGEQRSNEKLFF.

The genes are TRBV29-1 and TRBJ1-2; D not resolved. CDR3 length equals 12 residues. Trimming removed 4 bases from V and 5 bases from J, with 11 bases in between. Per germline, CDR1 SQVTM and CDR2 ANQGSEA. The CDR3 DNA reads as TGCAGCGTTGTAGGGCAGGCGTATGGCTACACCTTC. It specifies CSVVGQAYGYTF.

The chain is built from TRBV7-3 and TRBJ2-3, with 7 nucleotides matching TRBD2. The CDR3 covers 16 residues. V dropped 1 base and J dropped 1; count of bases not matched to a gene: 5. In germline, CDR1 is SGHTA, CDR2 FQGTGA. CDR3 sequence: CASSLREGRGTDTQYF. CDR3 DNA sequence: TGTGCCAGCAGCTTAAGGGAGGGGAGAGGCACAGATACGCAGTATTTT.

The V gene is TRBV9, the J gene TRBJ2-5; D might be TRBD1 or TRBD2, each matching 5 bases. V was shortened by 0 bases and J by 2 bases, with 11 bases between the two germline ends. Germline V CDR1 and CDR2: SGDLS, YYNGEE. This CDR3 is built from 15 residues. CDR3: CASSVGSGQQETQYF. For the CDR3, the DNA is TGTGCCAGCAGCGTAGGGTCGGGGCAGCAAGAGACCCAGTACTTC.

CDR3 sequence (DNA): TGTGCCAGCAGTACCCCGGGGCCAATCCTTTACAATGAGCAGTTCTTC. Amino acid sequence: CASSTPGPILYNEQFF. V is TRBV27 and J is TRBJ2-1; D is perhaps TRBD1 or TRBD2 (5 bases each). Trimming took off 5 bases at V and 4 bases at J, with 18 bases between the two ends. CDR3 length: 16 amino acids. Germline-derived CDR1 and CDR2 are MNHEY and SMNVEV (reference sequence).

The chain combines TRBV12-3 or TRBV12-4 with TRBJ1-3; D remains ambiguous. The CDR3 totals 11 residues. V was clipped by 5 bases and J by 4 bases, with 3 bases between them. The CDR3 nucleotides read TGTGCCAGCAGTCAAGGAAACACCATATATTTT. This sequence encodes CASSQGNTIYF.

This chain uses TRBV28 with TRBJ2-7; 7 bases map to TRBD1. Looked up from germline, CDR1 is MDHEN and CDR2 is SYDVKM. The CDR3 length is 16 residues. J lost 3 bases, V lost 6 bases, and 14 bases had no gene match. DNA for the CDR3: TGTGCCAGCAGGGGAACCAAGGGGGCGCAAATCTACGAGCAGTACGTC. This encodes CASRGTKGAQIYEQYV.

This rearrangement joins TRBV19 to TRBJ1-1; 8 bases map to TRBD1. The germline V gene has CDR1 LNHDA and CDR2 SQIVND (reference sequence). The CDR3 has 16 residues. Germline trimming cut 5 bases from V and 5 bases from J; bases unmatched to any gene: 13. The CDR3 coding sequence is TGTGCCAGTAGTTCGACAGGGGACTTTCGGGAAACTGAAGCTTTCTTT. This codes for CASSSTGDFRETEAFF.

This chain connects TRBV5-1 to TRBJ2-5, with D possibly matching TRBD1 (6 bases). The CDR3 is 15 residues long. V lost 4 bases, J lost 5 bases, and 18 bases lay in between. Germline V CDR1 and CDR2: SGHRS, YFSETQ. The CDR3 spells CASSPGTTGRETQYF. CDR3 coding DNA: TGCGCCAGCAGCCCGGGGACAACGGGAAGGGAGACCCAGTACTTC.

The CDR3 DNA reads as TGCAGCGTCCCAGGGAGATCCGGGGAGCTGTTTTTT. This encodes CSVPGRSGELFF. J is TRBJ2-2 and V is TRBV29-1; possibly TRBD1 or TRBD2 for D (5 bases each). Germline V gene sequence: CDR1 SQVTM, CDR2 ANQGSEA. The CDR3 consists of 12 residues. Trimming removed 6 bases from V and 6 bases from J, with 11 bases in between.

The chain uses TRBV19 and TRBJ1-5; possible D gene TRBD1, 5 bases. The germline V gene has CDR1 LNHDA and CDR2 SQIVND (reference sequence). Trimming took off 7 bases at V and 3 bases at J, with 10 bases between the two ends. This CDR3 comprises 13 residues. The CDR3 reads CASMGGYNQPQHF. The CDR3 DNA sequence: TGTGCCAGTATGGGGGGTTACAATCAGCCCCAGCATTTT.

The CDR3 nucleotides are TGTGCCAGCGGACAGGGGTCTCAGCCCCAGCATTTT. Translated: CASGQGSQPQHF. The chain carries TRBV28 and TRBJ1-5, with 9 nucleotides matching TRBD1. The CDR3 has 12 amino acids. V trimming: 8 bases; J trimming: 6 bases; junction bases outside the gene matches: 2. The V gene's germline CDR1 is MDHEN and CDR2 SYDVKM.

The rearrangement links TRBV6-6 to TRBJ2-2; D is perhaps TRBD1 (6 bases). This CDR3 has 16 amino acids. Per the germline V gene, CDR1 is MNHNY and CDR2 is SVGAGI (reference sequence). V was pared by 5 bases and J by 2 bases, with 15 bases between. DNA for the CDR3: TGTGCCAGCAGTACAGCCGGGACACCTAACACCGGGGAGCTGTTTTTT. It yields the protein CASSTAGTPNTGELFF.